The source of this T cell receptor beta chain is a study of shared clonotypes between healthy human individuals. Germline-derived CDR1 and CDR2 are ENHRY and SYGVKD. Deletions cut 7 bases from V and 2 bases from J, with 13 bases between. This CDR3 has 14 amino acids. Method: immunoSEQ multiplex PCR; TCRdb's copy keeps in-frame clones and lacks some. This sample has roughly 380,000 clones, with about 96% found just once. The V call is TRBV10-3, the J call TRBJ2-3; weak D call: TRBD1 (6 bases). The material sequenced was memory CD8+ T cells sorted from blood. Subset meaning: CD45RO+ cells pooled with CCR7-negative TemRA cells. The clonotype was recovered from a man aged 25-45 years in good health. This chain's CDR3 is CAIMAGVATDTQYF. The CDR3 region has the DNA TGTGCCATCATGGCAGGGGTGGCCACAGATACGCAGTATTTT.